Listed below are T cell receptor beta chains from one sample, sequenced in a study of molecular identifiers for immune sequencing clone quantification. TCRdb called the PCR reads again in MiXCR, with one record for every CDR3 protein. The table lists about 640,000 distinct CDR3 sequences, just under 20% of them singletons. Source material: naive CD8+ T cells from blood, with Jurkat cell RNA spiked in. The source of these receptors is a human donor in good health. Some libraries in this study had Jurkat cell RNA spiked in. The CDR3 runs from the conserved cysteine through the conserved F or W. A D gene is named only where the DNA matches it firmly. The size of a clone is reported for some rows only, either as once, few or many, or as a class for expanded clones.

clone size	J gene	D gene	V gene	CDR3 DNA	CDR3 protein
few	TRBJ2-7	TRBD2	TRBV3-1	TGTGCCAGCAGCCATTATCTAACGACTAGCGGAAGCTCCTACGAGCAGTACTTC	CASSHYLTTSGSSYEQYF
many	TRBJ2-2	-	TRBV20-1	TGCAGTGCATCTCGCGGTCTCTCAGCCGCCGGGGAGCTGTTTTTT	CSASRGLSAAGELFF
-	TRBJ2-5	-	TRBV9	TGTGCCAGCAGCGTCGAGGGGGAGACCCAGTACTTC	CASSVEGETQYF
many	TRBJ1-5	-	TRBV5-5	TGTGCCAGCAGCTTGGGTCCCACGGGGGATCGCAATCAGCCCCAGCATTTT	CASSLGPTGDRNQPQHF
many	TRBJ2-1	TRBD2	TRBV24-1	TGTGCCACCAGTGTTTTTGGGACTGATGCGGGGGGCCCTCAATACAATGAGCAGTTCTTC	CATSVFGTDAGGPQYNEQFF
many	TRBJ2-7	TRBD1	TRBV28	TGTGCCAGCAGTTTAGACAGGGGAATATACGAGCAGTACTTC	CASSLDRGIYEQYF
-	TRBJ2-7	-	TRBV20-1	TGCAGTGCTAGGGTAACCGCGACAGTTCACTACGAGCAGTACTTC	CSARVTATVHYEQYF
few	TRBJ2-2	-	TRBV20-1	TGCAGTGCTATATGGGACACCGGGGAGCTGTTTTTT	CSAIWDTGELFF
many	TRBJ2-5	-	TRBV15	TGTGCCACCAGCTTAACGGCGGGACACGGAGAGACCCAGTACTTC	CATSLTAGHGETQYF
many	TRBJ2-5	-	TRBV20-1	TGCAGTGCTAGCGGGGTCGGGGGGCGGTACCAAGAGACCCAGTACTTC	CSASGVGGRYQETQYF
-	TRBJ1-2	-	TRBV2	TGTGCCAGCAGTGAGGGGTTAGAGGTATATGGCTACACCTTC	CASSEGLEVYGYTF
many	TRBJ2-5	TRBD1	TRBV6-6	TGTGCCAGCAGTTTACAGGGGGCGGGTGAGACCCAGTACTTC	CASSLQGAGETQYF
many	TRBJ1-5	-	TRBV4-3	TGCGCCAGCAGCCAAGATAACGATAGCAATCAGCCCCAGCATTTT	CASSQDNDSNQPQHF
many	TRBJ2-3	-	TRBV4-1	TGCGCCAGCAGGGTAAGGGCAGGGATAATAGATACGCAGTATTTT	CASRVRAGIIDTQYF
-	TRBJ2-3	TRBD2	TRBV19	TGTGCCAGTCGAGCCGGGGGGGAGGATACGCAGTATTTT	CASRAGGEDTQYF
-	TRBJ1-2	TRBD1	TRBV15	TGTGCCACCAGCAGTGAGACAGGGGTTGGCTACACCTTC	CATSSETGVGYTF
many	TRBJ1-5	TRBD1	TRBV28	TGTGCCAGCAGTTCGGGACAGGGGGCTACTCAGCCCCAGCATTTT	CASSSGQGATQPQHF